This T cell receptor beta chain was captured by sequencing in a study of CD4+ T cells in melanoma. Repertoires were generated with immunoSEQ multiplex PCR, while TCRdb's copy carries only in-frame clones and drops some. Counted here are almost 15,000 clones, 65% to 85% occurring once; the ten biggest clones make up about 5.8%. Germline V gene sequence: CDR1 SGHNT, CDR2 YYREEE (reference sequence). The germline V and J ends were trimmed by 2 bases and 8 bases, with 16 bases remaining between them. The CDR3 consists of 14 residues. The sequenced sample was cells from a culture (not recorded whether cultured in vitro). The chain recombines TRBV5-4 with TRBJ1-2; possibly TRBD1 for D (5 bases). This receptor was obtained from a human donor with melanoma. The CDR3, as DNA: TGTGCCAGCAGCTTTTTTGGGACCCTTGGAGGCTACACCTTC. Translation gives CASSFFGTLGGYTF.